The 14 T cell receptor beta chains listed next were all sequenced from one sample in a study of CD8+CD57+ T cells in acquired aplastic anemia. All patients picked for sequencing had shown, by flow cytometry, an expansion of CD8+CD57+ cells. TCR beta VDJ and CDR3 were profiled, and genomic DNA was the template. TCRdb re-analysed the reads in MiXCR, keeping a single row per CDR3 protein. The sample lists 200,000 to 300,000 distinct CDR3 sequences, approximately 80% occurring once. Sample: sorted CD4+, CD8+, or CD8+CD57+ T cells (not recorded which) from PBMCs. These receptors came from a human donor with aplastic anemia.

The genes are TRBV2 and TRBJ2-1; tentative D call: TRBD2 (6 bases). V was trimmed by 4 bases and J by 9 bases, leaving 19 bases between them. CDR1 is SNHLY and CDR2 is FYNNEI in the germline V gene. CDR3 length: 15 amino acids. The CDR3 DNA follows: TGTGCCAGCAGTGGGGTGGGGGAGGCGAACACTGAGCAGTTCTTC. This encodes CASSGVGEANTEQFF.

The chain has TRBV7-2 and TRBJ1-2; tentative D call: TRBD1 (6 bases). The V gene lost 3 bases and the J gene lost 10 bases, with 21 bases spanning the gap. Looked up from germline, CDR1 is SGHTA and CDR2 is FQGNSA. This CDR3 has 15 residues. The CDR3 coding sequence is TGTGCCAGCAGCTTGACAGGAACCGCCGACTATCACTACACCTTC. Its protein is CASSLTGTADYHYTF. The full variable domain, completed using reference TRBV7-2 and TRBJ1-2, is GAGVSQSPSNKVTEKGKDVELRCDPISGHTALYWYRQSLGQGLEFLIYFQGNSAPDKSGLPSDRFSAERTGGSVSTLTIQRTQQEDSAVYLCASSLTGTADYHYTFGSGTRLTVV.

As to this clonotype: An end of the junction differs from the germline gene, which may be a read error. V gene TRBV7-6 combines with J gene TRBJ1-1; D unclear. Germline V gene data show CDR1 as SGHVS and CDR2 as FNYEAQ. The CDR3 has 15 residues. CDR3 nucleotides: TGTGCCAGCAGCTTAGATCTAACGGGCAGCACTGACGCTTTCTTT. Translated: CASSLDLTGSTDAFF.

This clonotype was seen only once. The CDR3 carries no conserved terminal phenylalanine or tryptophan, so it likely arises from a read error. The limits of the CDR3 on the DNA are not certain, so only TCRdb's listed CDR3 is given. This chain uses TRBV2 with TRBJ2-2. From its first to its last residue, the CDR3 has 14 amino acids. Germline CDR1 SNHLY, CDR2 FYNNEI. The CDR3 here is CASSDYGMHEQLFV.

The V and J genes are TRBV11-2 and TRBJ1-2; TRBD1 might be the D (5 bases). This CDR3 is 13 amino acids long. V shed 6 bases and J shed 8 bases, with 16 bases lying between them. Germline lookup yields CDR1 SGHAT and CDR2 FQNNGV. The CDR3 coding sequence is TGTGCCAGCAGTGATGGGGGGGATCGGGGCTACACCTTC. Translation gives CASSDGGDRGYTF.

The rearrangement joins TRBV5-5 to TRBJ1-2; TRBD1 is a possible D gene (5 bases). The CDR3 totals 13 residues. The germline V gene encodes CDR1 SGHKS and CDR2 YYEKEE (reference sequence). V was cut by 0 bases and J by 7 bases, with 10 bases left in between. DNA of the CDR3: TGTGCCAGCAGCTTGGGGGGCTCAGGTGGCTACACCTTC. This gives the protein CASSLGGSGGYTF.

The chain carries TRBV7-9 and TRBJ1-2; the D gene is possibly TRBD1 (5 bases). The CDR3 extends over 16 amino acids. V dropped 6 bases and J dropped 5 bases, with 22 bases sitting between them. CDR1 is SEHNR, CDR2 FQNEAQ, per germline (reference sequence). In nucleotides, the CDR3 is TGTGCCAGCAGGGTGGCGAGGGACGGGCACGTATATGGCTACACCTTC. It translates to CASRVARDGHVYGYTF.

This rearrangement joins TRBV7-3 to TRBJ1-1; possibly TRBD1 for D (5 bases). V lost 5 bases and J 14 bases, leaving 27 bases between the germline ends. Germline V lookup: CDR1 SGHTA, CDR2 FQGTGA. This CDR3 region has 15 residues. DNA of the CDR3: TGTGCCAGCAGCCCATCGGGGACTTGGGGAGAGACACAGTTCTTT. Amino acid sequence: CASSPSGTWGETQFF.

The V and J genes are TRBV9 and TRBJ2-3; TRBD2 agrees at 8 bases. The CDR3 has 14 amino acids. Germline CDR1 SGDLS, CDR2 YYNGEE. V was pared by 6 bases and J by 13 bases, with 16 bases of the junction left unmatched. The CDR3 spells CASNRGTSPTGEYF. CDR3 DNA sequence: TGTGCCAGCAACCGAGGGACTAGTCCTACCGGAGAGTATTTT.

About this clonotype: Given a much more abundant clone one base away, this may be a read error. The genes are TRBV7-9 and TRBJ1-6; weak D call: TRBD1 (5 bases). The CDR3 spans 16 residues. CDR1 and CDR2 (germline): SEHNR, FQNEAQ (reference sequence). The V and J ends lost 0 bases and 15 bases respectively, with 21 bases between them. The CDR3 coding sequence is TGTGCCAGCAGCTTAGCGAGTAGCTACGGGGCCAACGTCCTCCACTTT. Encoded protein: CASSLASSYGANVLHF. The entire variable domain, with the rest obtained from reference TRBV7-9 and TRBJ1-6, is as follows: DTGVSQNPRHKITKRGQNVTFRCDPISEHNRLYWYRQTLGQGPEFLTYFQNEAQLEKSRLLSDRFSAERPKGSFSTLEIQRTEQGDSAMYLCASSLASSYGANVLHFGNGTRLTVT.

Only a few counts were recorded for this clonotype. The gene calls are TRBV20-1 and TRBJ2-3, with D possibly matching TRBD2 (5 bases). Per the germline V gene, CDR1 is DFQATT and CDR2 is SNEGSKA (reference sequence). Trimming took off 3 bases at V and 5 bases at J, with 12 bases between the two ends. CDR3 length equals 13 residues. The chain's CDR3 is CSARDGGRDTQYF. For the CDR3, the DNA is TGCAGTGCTAGGGATGGTGGGAGAGATACGCAGTATTTT.

CDR3 in DNA: TGTGCCAGCAGAGGTCAACGAGGCGGGGGGAGCGACGAGCAGTTCTTC. As protein: CASRGQRGGGSDEQFF. The V call is TRBV5-6, the J call TRBJ2-1; 8 nucleotides agree with TRBD2. The CDR3 runs to 16 residues. Germline CDR1 SGHDT, CDR2 YYEEEE. J gave up 10 bases and V 5 bases, and 17 bases lay outside the gene matches.

Of note for this clonotype: The conserved closing phenylalanine or tryptophan is absent in this CDR3, likely reflecting a read error. Because the CDR3's place on the DNA is in doubt, the DNA is left out and the CDR3 is given as listed by TCRdb. The chain employs TRBV7-8 and TRBJ2-3; the table's D call, TRBD1, was not checked against the DNA. Germline V gene sequence: CDR1 SGHVS, CDR2 FQNEAQ. The CDR3 contains 13 residues when both ends are counted. The CDR3 sequence: CASSFGGTATPYY.

The J gene is TRBJ1-1, the V gene TRBV5-1, with 11 positions matching TRBD1. The CDR3 is 13 residues long. The germline V gene has CDR1 SGHRS and CDR2 YFSETQ. J was trimmed by 5 bases and V by 7 bases; bases with no gene match: 4. As DNA, the CDR3 is TGCGCCAGCGGACAGGGGGCGGGGACTGAAGCTTTCTTT. This translates into CASGQGAGTEAFF.